This TCR beta chain derives from a study of T cells in Graves' hyperthyroidism and ophthalmopathy. Amplification targeted TCR beta CDR3 regions from RNA transcripts. Primed by the HTBI set, a first-round RT-PCR was run on the TCR CDR3. TCRdb called the multiplex PCR reads again in MiXCR, with one record for every CDR3 protein. The data contain nearly 600,000 distinct CDR3 sequences, roughly 13% of them singletons. Study-wide results and limits: Stable hyperthyroidism and ophthalmopathy were separated using 13 V-J signatures.

This clonotype came up many times. Its cognate antigen is unknown. The hyperthyroidism patients had all been newly diagnosed, and their disease duration was under 2 months. Their ages ranged from 18 to 65 years. The CDR3 contains 12 residues. Germline V gene data show CDR1 as SNHLY and CDR2 as FYNNEI. Sequenced material: blood. V gene TRBV2 combines with J gene TRBJ1-6; D gene ambiguous. The sequence was obtained from a woman aged 25-40 years with Graves' hyperthyroidism that later progressed to Graves' ophthalmopathy. This CDR3 is CMEGQPDSPLHF. The CDR3 region has the DNA TGTATGGAGGGCCAACCCGACTCACCCCTCCACTTT.